These T cell receptor beta chains were read from a single sample in a study of CD8 T cells in ankylosing spondylitis. TCRdb passed the 5' RACE reads through MiXCR, listing each CDR3 protein once. The sample contains about 240,000 distinct CDR3 sequences, around 25% of which appear only once. The sample consisted of blood, either unsorted or a sorted T cell fraction (not recorded which). All receptors come from a male donor with ankylosing spondylitis or in good health (not recorded which). CDR3s include the opening cysteine and the closing phenylalanine or tryptophan. The order of the fields is V gene, D gene, J gene, clone size, CDR3 protein, CDR3 DNA. D genes are given only for firm matches. The size entry is marked missing in some rows and otherwise reads once, few, many or a size class.

v_gene: TRBV20-1
d_gene: .
j_gene: TRBJ2-7
abundance: many
CDR3aa: CSAGGRTTYEQYF
CDR3nt: TGCAGTGCTGGGGGACGGACGACCTACGAGCAGTACTTC

v_gene: TRBV10-3
d_gene: TRBD1
j_gene: TRBJ1-2
abundance: .
CDR3aa: CAISRTGNYGYTF
CDR3nt: TGTGCCATCAGCCGGACAGGGAACTATGGCTACACCTTC

v_gene: TRBV5-5
d_gene: TRBD2
j_gene: TRBJ2-5
abundance: .
CDR3aa: CASAIGLGSQETQYF
CDR3nt: TGTGCCAGCGCTATAGGACTAGGGTCCCAAGAGACCCAGTACTTC

v_gene: TRBV10-3
d_gene: TRBD2
j_gene: TRBJ2-3
abundance: few
CDR3aa: CAIEGTGGTDTQYF
CDR3nt: TGTGCCATCGAGGGAACGGGGGGAACCGATACGCAGTATTTT

v_gene: TRBV12-3/TRBV12-4
d_gene: .
j_gene: TRBJ2-1
abundance: many
CDR3aa: CASSLRRGGGAEQFF
CDR3nt: TGTGCCAGCAGTTTAAGGAGGGGGGGCGGCGCTGAGCAGTTCTTC

v_gene: TRBV29-1
d_gene: TRBD2
j_gene: TRBJ2-3
abundance: many
CDR3aa: CSVTLAGTTDTQYF
CDR3nt: TGCAGCGTTACCCTAGCGGGGACCACAGATACGCAGTATTTT

v_gene: TRBV10-3
d_gene: TRBD1
j_gene: TRBJ2-1
abundance: .
CDR3aa: CAISGYLRGRNEQFF
CDR3nt: TGTGCCATCAGTGGATACCTCAGGGGGCGTAATGAGCAGTTCTTC

v_gene: TRBV10-1
d_gene: TRBD2
j_gene: TRBJ2-1
abundance: .
CDR3aa: CASASGGNNEQFF
CDR3nt: TGCGCCAGTGCGAGCGGGGGGAACAATGAGCAGTTCTTC

v_gene: TRBV6-5
d_gene: .
j_gene: TRBJ1-1
abundance: .
CDR3aa: CASSYSTQANTEAFF
CDR3nt: TGTGCCAGCAGTTACTCGACCCAAGCGAACACTGAAGCTTTCTTT

v_gene: TRBV29-1
d_gene: .
j_gene: TRBJ2-7
abundance: .
CDR3aa: CSVGQGRNEKYF
CDR3nt: TGCAGCGTTGGGCAGGGAAGAAACGAGAAGTACTTC

v_gene: TRBV7-9
d_gene: .
j_gene: TRBJ2-7
abundance: many
CDR3aa: CASSSTTGVYEQYF
CDR3nt: TGTGCCAGCAGCTCAACGACAGGAGTATACGAGCAGTACTTC

v_gene: TRBV29-1
d_gene: .
j_gene: TRBJ1-3
abundance: many
CDR3aa: CSVAEVSGNTIYF
CDR3nt: TGCAGCGTTGCGGAGGTCTCTGGAAACACCATATATTTT

v_gene: TRBV3-1
d_gene: .
j_gene: TRBJ1-1
abundance: many
CDR3aa: CASSRGPGGTEAFF
CDR3nt: TGTGCCAGCAGCCGGGGCCCGGGGGGGACTGAAGCTTTCTTT

v_gene: TRBV7-9
d_gene: .
j_gene: TRBJ2-3
abundance: .
CDR3aa: CASRVSYTDTQYF
CDR3nt: TGTGCCAGCAGGGTCTCTTACACAGATACGCAGTATTTT

v_gene: TRBV6-5
d_gene: TRBD1
j_gene: TRBJ1-4
abundance: many
CDR3aa: CASSYSPPGQGGEKLFF
CDR3nt: TGTGCCAGCAGTTACTCGCCCCCGGGACAGGGGGGTGAAAAACTGTTTTTT

v_gene: TRBV20-1
d_gene: TRBD1
j_gene: TRBJ2-2
abundance: few
CDR3aa: CSASKQGAGTGELFF
CDR3nt: TGCAGTGCTAGCAAACAGGGGGCAGGCACCGGGGAGCTGTTTTTT

v_gene: TRBV5-1
d_gene: .
j_gene: TRBJ2-1
abundance: .
CDR3aa: CASSFMIYYNEQFF
CDR3nt: TGCGCCAGCAGCTTCATGATTTACTACAATGAGCAGTTCTTC

v_gene: TRBV2
d_gene: .
j_gene: TRBJ2-2
abundance: .
CDR3aa: CASRGENVGELFF
CDR3nt: TGTGCCAGCAGAGGAGAAAATGTCGGGGAGCTGTTTTTT

v_gene: TRBV7-6
d_gene: .
j_gene: TRBJ2-7
abundance: few
CDR3aa: CASSLEQGLTSYEQYF
CDR3nt: TGTGCCAGCAGCTTAGAACAGGGCTTAACTTCCTACGAGCAGTACTTC

v_gene: TRBV4-1
d_gene: .
j_gene: TRBJ2-7
abundance: .
CDR3aa: CASSQDGGRASYEQYF
CDR3nt: TGCGCCAGCAGCCAAGATGGGGGCAGGGCCAGCTACGAGCAGTACTTC

v_gene: TRBV5-1
d_gene: TRBD2
j_gene: TRBJ2-5
abundance: .
CDR3aa: CASSRTSGEGETQYF
CDR3nt: TGCGCCAGCAGCAGAACTAGCGGGGAGGGGGAGACCCAGTACTTC

v_gene: TRBV20-1
d_gene: .
j_gene: TRBJ2-7
abundance: few
CDR3aa: CSASRREQYF
CDR3nt: TGCAGTGCGTCTAGAAGAGAGCAGTACTTC

v_gene: TRBV20-1
d_gene: TRBD1
j_gene: TRBJ1-4
abundance: .
CDR3aa: CSASLRQGEEKLFF
CDR3nt: TGCAGTGCTAGTTTGAGACAGGGTGAGGAAAAACTGTTTTTT

v_gene: TRBV20-1
d_gene: .
j_gene: TRBJ1-1
abundance: .
CDR3aa: CSAIRDGMNTEAFF
CDR3nt: TGCAGTGCTATTCGAGACGGCATGAACACTGAAGCTTTCTTT

v_gene: TRBV12-3/TRBV12-4
d_gene: .
j_gene: TRBJ2-2
abundance: many
CDR3aa: CASSDTPVTGELFF
CDR3nt: TGTGCCAGCAGCGACACCCCGGTCACCGGGGAGCTGTTTTTT

v_gene: TRBV12-3/TRBV12-4
d_gene: TRBD2
j_gene: TRBJ2-1
abundance: few
CDR3aa: CASSLTGTSIEQFF
CDR3nt: TGTGCCAGCAGTTTGACCGGGACTAGCATTGAGCAGTTCTTC

v_gene: TRBV6-2/TRBV6-3
d_gene: .
j_gene: TRBJ1-1
abundance: .
CDR3aa: CASSSRVTSTEAFF
CDR3nt: TGTGCCAGCAGCAGTAGGGTTACGAGCACTGAAGCTTTCTTT

v_gene: TRBV12-3/TRBV12-4
d_gene: TRBD1
j_gene: TRBJ2-5
abundance: few
CDR3aa: CASSLERGQTQYF
CDR3nt: TGTGCCAGCAGTTTAGAGAGGGGGCAGACCCAGTACTTC

v_gene: TRBV28
d_gene: TRBD1
j_gene: TRBJ1-4
abundance: many
CDR3aa: CASSSGTGREKLFF
CDR3nt: TGTGCCAGCAGCTCCGGGACAGGGCGCGAAAAACTGTTTTTT

v_gene: TRBV10-3
d_gene: TRBD2
j_gene: TRBJ2-1
abundance: .
CDR3aa: CAISGTSDNEQFF
CDR3nt: TGTGCCATCAGTGGGACTAGCGACAATGAGCAGTTCTTC

v_gene: TRBV27
d_gene: .
j_gene: TRBJ2-3
abundance: .
CDR3aa: CASSLRAGWTDTQYF
CDR3nt: TGTGCCAGCAGTTTAAGAGCAGGTTGGACAGATACGCAGTATTTT

v_gene: TRBV20-1
d_gene: TRBD2
j_gene: TRBJ2-3
abundance: few
CDR3aa: CSARSSGGLGTDTQYF
CDR3nt: TGCAGTGCTAGATCTAGCGGGGGCCTCGGCACAGATACGCAGTATTTT

v_gene: TRBV7-2
d_gene: TRBD1
j_gene: TRBJ2-7
abundance: few
CDR3aa: CASSLGGTGGNEQYF
CDR3nt: TGTGCCAGCAGCTTAGGGGGGACAGGGGGCAACGAGCAGTACTTC

v_gene: TRBV12-3/TRBV12-4
d_gene: .
j_gene: TRBJ2-1
abundance: .
CDR3aa: CASKPDGSGRGIGSYNEQFF
CDR3nt: TGTGCCAGCAAACCTGACGGCTCGGGCCGGGGAATTGGCTCCTACAATGAGCAGTTCTTC

v_gene: TRBV20-1
d_gene: .
j_gene: TRBJ2-5
abundance: many
CDR3aa: CSARQGSQETQYF
CDR3nt: TGCAGTGCCCGCCAGGGGTCCCAAGAGACCCAGTACTTC

v_gene: TRBV12-3/TRBV12-4
d_gene: TRBD1
j_gene: TRBJ2-3
abundance: .
CDR3aa: CASSRWTGGTDTQYF
CDR3nt: TGTGCCAGCAGCCGATGGACAGGGGGGACAGATACGCAGTATTTT

v_gene: TRBV29-1
d_gene: .
j_gene: TRBJ1-1
abundance: .
CDR3aa: CSVEEGGRVAEAFF
CDR3nt: TGCAGCGTTGAAGAGGGGGGTAGGGTAGCTGAAGCTTTCTTT

v_gene: TRBV11-2
d_gene: .
j_gene: TRBJ2-4
abundance: .
CDR3aa: CASSFERLQNIQYF
CDR3nt: TGTGCCAGCAGCTTTGAAAGGTTGCAAAACATTCAGTACTTC

v_gene: TRBV29-1
d_gene: TRBD2
j_gene: TRBJ2-1
abundance: many
CDR3aa: CSARTSGGKQFF
CDR3nt: TGCAGCGCACGGACTAGCGGGGGAAAGCAGTTCTTC

v_gene: TRBV20-1
d_gene: TRBD1
j_gene: TRBJ2-3
abundance: .
CDR3aa: CSAPSQGAMNTQYF
CDR3nt: TGCAGTGCCCCATCCCAGGGGGCTATGAATACGCAGTATTTT

v_gene: TRBV5-1
d_gene: TRBD1
j_gene: TRBJ1-4
abundance: many
CDR3aa: CASSPTGSDEKLFF
CDR3nt: TGCGCCAGCAGCCCGACAGGGTCGGATGAAAAACTGTTTTTT

v_gene: TRBV29-1
d_gene: TRBD1
j_gene: TRBJ2-5
abundance: many
CDR3aa: CSVVQGARETQYF
CDR3nt: TGCAGCGTTGTACAGGGGGCACGGGAGACCCAGTACTTC

v_gene: TRBV6-1
d_gene: TRBD1
j_gene: TRBJ2-2
abundance: few
CDR3aa: CASRPLTGVNTGELFF
CDR3nt: TGTGCCAGCAGGCCCCTGACAGGGGTGAACACCGGGGAGCTGTTTTTT

v_gene: TRBV7-2
d_gene: .
j_gene: TRBJ1-1
abundance: .
CDR3aa: CASSRILNTEAFF
CDR3nt: TGTGCCAGCAGCCGCATCCTGAACACTGAAGCTTTCTTT

v_gene: TRBV3-1
d_gene: .
j_gene: TRBJ2-7
abundance: many
CDR3aa: CASSRPMDEQYF
CDR3nt: TGTGCCAGCAGCCGTCCCATGGACGAGCAGTACTTC

v_gene: TRBV7-9
d_gene: .
j_gene: TRBJ1-2
abundance: once
CDR3aa: CASSFRGGGYTF
CDR3nt: TGTGCCAGCAGCTTCCGCGGGGGTGGCTACACCTTC

v_gene: TRBV20-1
d_gene: TRBD2
j_gene: TRBJ2-3
abundance: .
CDR3aa: CSAKTSGGGADTQYF
CDR3nt: TGCAGTGCTAAAACTAGCGGGGGAGGAGCAGATACGCAGTATTTT

v_gene: TRBV20-1
d_gene: .
j_gene: TRBJ2-7
abundance: few
CDR3aa: CSAYRPPHYYEQYF
CDR3nt: TGCAGTGCTTACCGCCCCCCGCATTACTACGAGCAGTACTTC

v_gene: TRBV20-1
d_gene: .
j_gene: TRBJ2-3
abundance: many
CDR3aa: CSAPLLGGTDTQYF
CDR3nt: TGCAGTGCGCCCCTACTAGGCGGCACAGATACGCAGTATTTT

v_gene: TRBV29-1
d_gene: TRBD1
j_gene: TRBJ2-5
abundance: many
CDR3aa: CSVGGQGLKTQYF
CDR3nt: TGCAGCGTTGGGGGACAGGGACTGAAGACCCAGTACTTC

v_gene: TRBV10-3
d_gene: .
j_gene: TRBJ1-5
abundance: few
CDR3aa: CAYSGSKGQPQHF
CDR3nt: TGTGCCTATTCGGGCAGTAAGGGTCAGCCCCAGCATTTT

v_gene: TRBV20-1
d_gene: .
j_gene: TRBJ2-2
abundance: few
CDR3aa: CSAAQTRHTGELFF
CDR3nt: TGCAGTGCCGCCCAGACTAGGCACACCGGGGAGCTGTTTTTT

v_gene: TRBV20-1
d_gene: TRBD1
j_gene: TRBJ2-7
abundance: .
CDR3aa: CSAPTDRDSYEQYF
CDR3nt: TGCAGTGCACCAACCGACAGGGACTCCTACGAGCAGTACTTC

v_gene: TRBV12-3/TRBV12-4
d_gene: .
j_gene: TRBJ1-1
abundance: few
CDR3aa: CASTWGVMNTEAFF
CDR3nt: TGTGCCAGCACCTGGGGGGTGATGAACACTGAAGCTTTCTTT

v_gene: TRBV20-1
d_gene: .
j_gene: TRBJ2-1
abundance: .
CDR3aa: CSAREPSRNEQFF
CDR3nt: TGCAGTGCTAGAGAGCCTAGTAGGAATGAGCAGTTCTTC

v_gene: TRBV12-3/TRBV12-4
d_gene: .
j_gene: TRBJ1-4
abundance: many
CDR3aa: CASSLAGTAPEEKLFF
CDR3nt: TGTGCCAGCAGTTTAGCGGGGACCGCCCCTGAGGAAAAACTGTTTTTT

v_gene: TRBV20-1
d_gene: TRBD1
j_gene: TRBJ2-2
abundance: many
CDR3aa: CSAIGQAGGELFF
CDR3nt: TGCAGTGCTATCGGACAGGCCGGCGGGGAGCTGTTTTTT

v_gene: TRBV14
d_gene: .
j_gene: TRBJ2-7
abundance: .
CDR3aa: CASSQRLGYEQYF
CDR3nt: TGTGCCAGCAGCCAACGGTTGGGCTACGAGCAGTACTTC

v_gene: TRBV20-1
d_gene: .
j_gene: TRBJ2-1
abundance: few
CDR3aa: CSAWQGSSYNEQFF
CDR3nt: TGCAGTGCCTGGCAGGGGAGCTCCTACAATGAGCAGTTCTTC

v_gene: TRBV20-1
d_gene: .
j_gene: TRBJ2-7
abundance: few
CDR3aa: CSARDPKGYEQYF
CDR3nt: TGCAGTGCTAGAGATCCTAAGGGCTACGAGCAGTACTTC